The 15 T cell receptor beta chains below come from one sample, sequenced in a study of T cell responses to AZD1222 COVID-19 vaccine. TCRdb's table, derived via immunoSEQ multiplex PCR, lists solely in-frame clones and lacks some. The table has 95,000 to 100,000 clones, about 90% seen once. The sample in question was peripheral blood, obtained 28 days after the second AZD1222 dose. Source of these receptors: an adult who received the AZD1222 COVID-19 vaccine.

In its sample, this clone was seen once. This chain uses TRBV4-2 with TRBJ2-2, with 9 positions matching TRBD1. The CDR3 has 14 amino acids. Per the germline V gene, CDR1 is LGHNA and CDR2 is YNFKEQ. Losses at the gene ends were 4 bases for V and 4 bases for J; bases not matched to a gene: 1. The CDR3 DNA is TGTGCCAGCAGCCCGGGACAGGGCACCGGGGAGCTGTTTTTT. Residues: CASSPGQGTGELFF.

This clone was seen only once. The chain employs TRBV7-3 and TRBJ2-7, with TRBD2 identical over 8 bases. The CDR3 runs to 16 residues. The junction had 9 bases not matched to a gene; V was cut back by 1 base and J by 4 bases. Looked up from germline, CDR1 is SGHTA and CDR2 is FQGTGA. CDR3 nucleotides: TGTGCCAGCAGCTTAATAGGAAGAGCGGGGGTGTACGAGCAGTACTTC. Translation gives CASSLIGRAGVYEQYF.

The chain uses TRBV30 and TRBJ1-3, with D uncertain. Per the germline V gene, CDR1 is GTSNPN and CDR2 is SVGIG (reference sequence). Trimming left V 5 bases short and J 4 bases short, with 9 bases between. This CDR3 is built from 12 residues. The CDR3 DNA reads TGTGCCTGGGGAGTCTACGGAAACACCATATATTTT. Translating gives CAWGVYGNTIYF.

The CDR3 DNA sequence: TGCGCCAGCAGCCAGATAGCGGGAGGGCCGGGCGAGCAGTACTTC. Protein product: CASSQIAGGPGEQYF. The rearrangement joins TRBV4-3 to TRBJ2-7; 11 bases align to TRBD2. This CDR3 has 15 residues. Germline CDR1 reads LGHNA; CDR2 reads YSLEER. With V trimmed by 3 bases and J by 6 bases, 7 bases remained unmatched.

The sample holds one count of this clone. CDR3: CASSLTGLGYTF. The CDR3 bases are TGTGCCAGCAGTTTGACAGGGTTGGGCTACACCTTC. The chain couples TRBV2 to TRBJ1-2, with 7 bases fitting TRBD1. Germline loops: CDR1 SNHLY, CDR2 FYNNEI. The CDR3 is 12 amino acids. Losses at the gene ends were 5 bases for V and 8 bases for J; bases not matched to a gene: 5.

The V and J genes are TRBV3-1 (or the pseudogene TRBV3-2) and TRBJ2-2, with D uncertain. Germline CDR1 and CDR2: LGHDT and YNNKEL (reference sequence). The CDR3 is made up of 12 amino acids. V was pared by 2 bases and J by 4 bases, with 2 bases between. The chain's CDR3 is CASSQSTGELFF. CDR3 bases: TGTGCCAGCAGCCAAAGCACCGGGGAGCTGTTTTTT.

The chain couples TRBV6-2 or TRBV6-3 to TRBJ1-2, with TRBD1 matching 8 bases. Germline lookup yields CDR1 MNHEY and CDR2 SVGEGT. V was clipped by 4 bases and J by 4 bases; unmatched bases: 5. The CDR3 runs to 14 residues. The CDR3, as DNA: TGTGCCAGCAGTTTACAGGGGGAAACCTATGGCTACACCTTC. Its protein product is CASSLQGETYGYTF.

This chain links TRBV5-5 with TRBJ2-7, with D possibly TRBD2 on 6 matching bases. The CDR3 extends over 15 amino acids. Germline lookup yields CDR1 SGHKS and CDR2 YYEKEE (reference sequence). V lost 4 bases and J 3 bases, leaving 17 bases between the germline ends. The CDR3 sequence is CASSTLRWGDYEQYF. The DNA of the CDR3 is TGTGCCAGCAGCACACTGCGGTGGGGGGACTACGAGCAGTACTTC.

This clone has just a few counts. This chain joins TRBV2 and TRBJ1-5; D is unresolved. Germline V gives CDR1 SNHLY, CDR2 FYNNEI. The CDR3 is 14 amino acids. The V end lost 7 bases, the J end lost 3 bases, and 13 bases lay between the germline ends. CDR3 sequence (DNA): TGTGCCAGCACCCAGACATCAGCCAATCAGCCCCAGCATTTT. This codes for CASTQTSANQPQHF.

The V and J genes are TRBV12-3 or TRBV12-4 and TRBJ2-7; D ambiguous. V gave up 3 bases and J gave up 1 base, with 7 bases separating them. The CDR3 sequence is 13 residues long. CDR3 loop: CASSFELSYEQYF. DNA for the CDR3: TGTGCCAGCAGTTTTGAGCTTTCCTACGAGCAGTACTTC.

This sequence joins TRBV7-3 and TRBJ1-1, with D unresolved. Germline lookup yields CDR1 SGHTA and CDR2 FQGTGA. Deletions cut 1 base from V and 2 bases from J, with 5 bases between. CDR3 length equals 13 residues. CDR3 DNA sequence: TGTGCCAGCAGCTTAAGGGGTAACACTGAAGCTTTCTTT. Its translation is CASSLRGNTEAFF.

The rearrangement uses TRBV14 and TRBJ2-1; 10 bases line up with TRBD2. Losses at the gene ends were 4 bases for V and 2 bases for J; bases not matched to a gene: 5. The CDR3 loop spans 16 amino acids. Germline CDR1 is SGHDN and CDR2 is FVKESK. DNA for the CDR3: TGTGCCAGCAGCCCCCTCCTAGCGGGAGCCTACAATGAGCAGTTCTTC. This encodes CASSPLLAGAYNEQFF.

This rearrangement joins TRBV15 to TRBJ2-1; D uncertain. The CDR3 has 15 residues. V shed 0 bases and J shed 5 bases, with 11 bases lying between them. Germline V gene lookup returns CDR1 LNHNV and CDR2 YYDKDF (reference sequence). This chain's CDR3 is CATSRDLRLNNEQFF. CDR3 DNA sequence: TGTGCCACCAGCAGAGATCTCAGGCTGAACAATGAGCAGTTCTTC.

This chain links TRBV2 with TRBJ1-2; tentatively, D is TRBD1 (6 bases). V gave up 8 bases and J gave up 7 bases, with 14 bases separating them. From germline, CDR1 is SNHLY and CDR2 FYNNEI. The CDR3 covers 12 residues. The CDR3 sequence is CASFRGASGYTF. The DNA for the CDR3 is TGTGCCAGCTTTCGGGGGGCCAGTGGCTACACCTTC.

The sample holds one count of this clone. The genes are TRBV5-4 and TRBJ2-1; 7 bases map to TRBD2. Losses at the gene ends were 0 bases for V and 1 base for J; bases not matched to a gene: 4. The length of the CDR3 is 16 residues. Per the germline V gene, CDR1 is SGHNT and CDR2 is YYREEE (reference sequence). The CDR3 DNA sequence: TGTGCCAGCAGCTTGGAGACTAGCCTATCCTACAATGAGCAGTTCTTC. Protein product: CASSLETSLSYNEQFF.